Following are 12 T cell receptor beta chains from one sample sequenced in a study of identical twins. TCRdb reprocessed the 5' RACE reads with MiXCR, giving one entry per CDR3 protein. The sample records about 570,000 distinct CDR3 sequences, around 9.6% being singletons. These same records also appear under a second study, on yellow fever vaccine responses in identical twins.

The sample was PBMCs. These TCRs come from a woman between 18 and 29 years old in good health.

This clonotype was found a few times. The gene calls are TRBV29-1 and TRBJ2-1; 12 bases are shared with TRBD2. This CDR3 region has 13 residues. The V and J ends lost 4 bases and 8 bases, in that order; junction bases with no gene match: 3. Germline V gene sequence: CDR1 SQVTM, CDR2 ANQGSEA. Here the CDR3 reads CSVVTSGRHEQFF. The CDR3 nucleotides are TGCAGCGTTGTGACTAGCGGGAGACATGAGCAGTTCTTC.

The rearrangement uses TRBV5-1 and TRBJ1-1; the match to TRBD1 covers 7 bases. The CDR3 extends over 16 amino acids. Unmatched junction bases numbered 10, after V lost 4 bases and J lost 1 base. Germline V lookup: CDR1 SGHRS, CDR2 YFSETQ. The CDR3 region has the DNA TGCGCCAGCAGCAGAAGACAGGGCCCAGGGAACACTGAAGCTTTCTTT. Amino acid sequence: CASSRRQGPGNTEAFF.

The chain has TRBV30 and TRBJ2-1; no firm D call. The CDR3 loop spans 11 amino acids. Germline-derived CDR1 and CDR2 are GTSNPN and SVGIG (reference sequence). The germline V and J ends were trimmed by 0 bases and 10 bases, with 7 bases remaining between them. For the CDR3, the DNA is TGTGCCTGGAGTGTTTCAACCGAGCAGTTCTTC. This translates into CAWSVSTEQFF.

This clonotype has ten or more counts. The rearrangement links TRBV29-1 to TRBJ2-3, with 9 bases aligning to TRBD1. The V gene end was trimmed by 4 bases and the J gene end by 5 bases; junction bases not matched to a gene: 4. The CDR3 sequence is 13 residues long. Per germline, CDR1 SQVTM and CDR2 ANQGSEA. The DNA of the CDR3 is TGCAGCGTTGTAACAGGGGGCGTAGATACGCAGTATTTT. Translating gives CSVVTGGVDTQYF.

This clonotype appeared many times. The chain joins TRBV29-1 to TRBJ2-6; D ambiguous. V was cut by 3 bases and J by 1 base, with 7 bases left in between. The CDR3 loop spans 14 amino acids. Germline V lookup: CDR1 SQVTM, CDR2 ANQGSEA. CDR3 residues: CSVDSLSGANVLTF. The CDR3 nucleotides read TGCAGCGTTGATTCTTTGTCTGGGGCCAACGTCCTGACTTTC.

The V gene is TRBV12-3 or TRBV12-4, the J gene TRBJ2-6; 10 positions agree with TRBD1. Unmatched junction bases numbered 5, after V lost 5 bases and J lost 1 base. The CDR3 has 17 amino acids. CDR3 region: CASSRDRGRSGANVLTF. CDR3 sequence (DNA): TGTGCCAGCAGTCGGGACAGGGGTAGGTCTGGGGCCAACGTCCTGACTTTC.

This rearrangement joins TRBV6-1 to TRBJ1-2; TRBD1 matches at 8 bases. The CDR3 length is 14 residues. V lost 5 bases to trimming and J lost 6 bases; unmatched junction nucleotides: 8. Germline-derived CDR1 and CDR2 are MNHNS and SASEGT. The DNA of the CDR3 is TGTGCCAGCAGTATCTGGACAGGGAGGGATGGCTACACCTTC. Translation gives CASSIWTGRDGYTF.

The genes are TRBV7-2 and TRBJ2-7, with 7 bases lining up with TRBD2. Per germline, CDR1 SGHTA and CDR2 FQGNSA. The V segment lost 7 bases and the J segment 2 bases; nucleotides outside the gene matches: 8. The CDR3 length is 14 residues. CDR3 loop: CASNKQRGTYEQYF. Written as DNA, the CDR3 is TGTGCCAGCAACAAACAGCGGGGAACCTACGAGCAGTACTTC. Full variable domain (missing parts from reference TRBV7-2 and TRBJ2-7): GAGVSQSPSNKVTEKGKDVELRCDPISGHTALYWYRQSLGQGLEFLIYFQGNSAPDKSGLPSDRFSAERTGGSVSTLTIQRTQQEDSAVYLCASNKQRGTYEQYFGPGTRLTVT.

The chain is built from TRBV28 and TRBJ1-1; D is possibly TRBD1 (6 bases). CDR3 length: 21 residues. With 4 bases removed from V and 0 bases from J, the gap between germline ends came to 30 bases. Germline-derived CDR1 and CDR2 are MDHEN and SYDVKM. CDR3 sequence (DNA): TGTGCCAGCAGTTCCCTCGGGGGGGGCGAGATTTCGGGGCACCTGAACACTGAAGCTTTCTTT. Its translation: CASSSLGGGEISGHLNTEAFF.

This clonotype was seen a few times. This chain connects TRBV6-6 to TRBJ1-1, with D possibly matching TRBD1 (5 bases). Trimming left V 5 bases short and J 8 bases short, with 15 bases between. The germline CDR1 and CDR2 sequences are MNHNY and SVGAGI (reference sequence). The CDR3 is 13 amino acids. In DNA, the CDR3 is TGTGCCAGCAGTCCCGGTGGGACGGAGGAAGCTTTCTTT. Translated, it gives CASSPGGTEEAFF.

This chain uses TRBV7-9 with TRBJ2-3; perhaps TRBD2 as D (6 bases). The germline V gene encodes CDR1 SEHNR and CDR2 FQNEAQ (reference sequence). The ends were cut back, 7 bases at V and 6 bases at J, with 17 bases in the middle. The CDR3 loop spans 14 amino acids. CDR3 bases: TGTGCCAGCACGAACGAACTAGCTATGGATACGCAGTATTTT. Amino acid sequence: CASTNELAMDTQYF.

This clonotype was observed many times. The J gene is TRBJ2-2, the V gene TRBV12-3 or TRBV12-4; D tentatively reads TRBD1 or TRBD2 (5 bases each). The CDR3 has 14 residues. Trimming stripped 6 bases from V and 8 bases from J, with 16 bases between. Here the CDR3 reads CASSPGTRFGELFF. CDR3 bases: TGTGCCAGCAGCCCCGGGACCCGGTTTGGGGAGCTGTTTTTT.